Described below is a single T cell receptor (beta chain) sequence and its context. This entry belongs to a study of brain T cells in children with intractable seizures. The germline V gene has CDR1 SGHAT and CDR2 FQNNGV. CDR3 length: 12 residues. Between the trimmed V and J ends, which lost 2 bases and 4 bases, there was a span of 3 bases. Sequencing was limited to surgery cases with top T cell transcript signatures in brain tissue. At least one anti-epileptic drug was given before surgery. Generated by immunoSEQ multiplex PCR, the TCRdb table keeps only in-frame clones and is missing some. Of about 110,000 clones listed, 90% to 95% were seen once; the top ten hold approximately 3.9%.

The sample in question was peripheral blood, obtained at surgery. This chain uses TRBV11-2 with TRBJ1-3; D call uncertain. This clonotype was obtained from a boy younger than two with hemimegalencephaly and intractable seizures. The CDR3, as DNA: TGTGCCAGCAGCTTAAAAGGAAACACCATATATTTT. The encoded protein is CASSLKGNTIYF.